These 3 T cell receptor beta chains originate from one sample sequenced in a study of neoadjuvant anti-PD-1 for oral cavity cancer. Profiling relied on immunoSEQ multiplex PCR, and the TCRdb table lists in-frame clones only, not all of them. This sample has about 14,000 clones; about 61% occur once, and the top ten carry 2% to 3%. Specimen: PBMCs, collected before nivolumab (anti-PD-1) treatment. These receptors were taken from a person aged 35-79 years with oral cavity squamous cell carcinoma.

This chain links TRBV5-1 with TRBJ1-1; D gene ambiguous. V lost 1 base and J 5 bases, leaving 15 bases between the germline ends. The CDR3 spans 15 residues. Germline loops: CDR1 SGHRS, CDR2 YFSETQ. This CDR3 reads CASSLRGPPGTEAFF. The CDR3 region has the DNA TGCGCCAGCAGCTTGCGTGGTCCCCCTGGGACTGAAGCTTTCTTT.

The chain combines TRBV7-9 with TRBJ1-5, with 7 nucleotides matching TRBD1. Germline CDR1 SEHNR, CDR2 FQNEAQ (reference sequence). The J segment lost 0 bases and the V segment lost 5 bases, leaving 7 bases of the junction unmatched. There are 16 residues in the CDR3. CDR3: CASSAVQGTSNQPQHF. The CDR3 DNA follows: TGTGCCAGCAGCGCCGTACAGGGGACTAGCAATCAGCCCCAGCATTTT.

The chain has TRBV5-4 and TRBJ1-2; no reliable D call. Germline V gene sequence: CDR1 SGHNT, CDR2 YYREEE (reference sequence). Trimming removed 0 bases from V and 8 bases from J, with 20 bases in between. The CDR3 spans 16 residues. The CDR3 region is CASSLDPGRSSEGYTF. The CDR3 DNA follows: TGTGCCAGCAGCTTGGATCCGGGCCGATCATCAGAAGGCTACACCTTC.